This T cell receptor beta chain was identified during a study of sequential checkpoint blockade in melanoma. Overall study context: Each arm's sequence ended with maintenance nivolumab.

The ends lost 0 bases at V and 10 bases at J; junction bases unmatched: 14. The length of the CDR3 is 16 residues. Germline V gene sequence: CDR1 SGHRS, CDR2 YFSETQ. Some clones are missing from TCRdb's copy, which holds only in-frame ones; the method was immunoSEQ multiplex PCR. The sample consists of approximately 34,000 clones, approximately 85% of them appearing once. In this sample, this clone turned up a few times. The treatment: randomized to nivolumab then ipilimumab (arm A) or the reverse (arm B). PBMC sorting kept live CD3+CD8+ cells without CD19 or CD56. The chain recombines TRBV5-1 with TRBJ2-3; 7 bases match TRBD2. This specimen was CD8+ T cells sorted from blood (inferred from file names), taken from a patient given nivolumab and ipilimumab in sequence. This clonotype was obtained from a human donor with melanoma. CDR3 in DNA: TGCGCCAGCAGCTTGGATAGCGCGGGGGTACAGTCCGCGCAGTATTTT. It specifies CASSLDSAGVQSAQYF.